This entry lists 29 T cell receptor beta chains sequenced from one sample in a study of beta chain features in type 1 diabetes. Broader study findings: Type 1 diabetes patients showed a moderate but significant shortening of TCRB CDR3s in all four CD4+ subsets.

These receptors have no identified antigens. Expressed TCRB transcripts were sequenced after all isolated RNA was converted to cDNA. The data were produced by immunoSEQ multiplex PCR, yet TCRdb's version contains in-frame clones alone and is incomplete. The repertoire consists of around 260,000 clones, with around 22% occurring once and the leading ten covering over 0.01%. The sequencing input was naive CD4+ T cells from blood. Source of these receptors: a woman in her thirties with type 1 diabetes.

This clone was observed a few times. The same CDR3 is also encoded by other DNA sequences in this sample. The chain joins TRBV18 to TRBJ2-5; D gene ambiguous. Looked up from germline, CDR1 is KGHSH and CDR2 is LQKENI. The CDR3 runs 13 residues. Trimming took off 0 bases at V and 1 base at J, with 3 bases between the two ends. The CDR3 spells CASSPPSQETQYF. The CDR3 nucleotides are TGTGCCAGCTCACCACCCTCCCAAGAGACCCAGTACTTC.

The CDR3 DNA reads TGTGCCAGCAGCTTTCACTCGAACACTGAAGCTTTCTTT. Its translation is CASSFHSNTEAFF. The rearrangement joins TRBV7-9 to TRBJ1-1, with D unclear. Trimming took off 3 bases at V and 1 base at J, with 6 bases between the two ends. The CDR3 sequence is 13 residues long. Germline-derived CDR1 and CDR2 are SEHNR and FQNEAQ (reference sequence).

Worth noting for this clone: Other DNA variants within this sample encode the same CDR3. The chain couples TRBV29-1 to TRBJ2-5; 7 nucleotides align to TRBD1. Germline V gene sequence: CDR1 SQVTM, CDR2 ANQGSEA. This CDR3 has 13 residues. V lost 3 bases and J lost 2; bases outside the gene matches: 3. The CDR3 DNA sequence: TGCAGCGTTGACCGACAGGGACAAGAGACCCAGTACTTC. Encoded protein: CSVDRQGQETQYF. The variable domain in full, with the rest retrieved from reference TRBV29-1 and TRBJ2-5, is SAVISQKPSRDICQRGTSLTIQCQVDSQVTMMFWYRQQPGQSLTLIATANQGSEATYESGFVIDKFPISRPNLTFSTLTVSNMSPEDSSIYLCSVDRQGQETQYFGPGTRLLVL.

In its sample, this clone was seen a few times. This rearrangement joins TRBV9 to TRBJ2-6; possibly TRBD1 or TRBD2 for D (5 bases each). CDR1 is SGDLS, CDR2 YYNGEE, per germline. There are 17 residues in the CDR3. Trimming took 4 bases from V and 0 from J, leaving 14 bases between them. The CDR3 reads CASSIGTDFSGANVLTF. In DNA form, the CDR3 reads TGTGCCAGCAGCATAGGGACGGACTTCTCTGGGGCCAACGTCCTGACTTTC.

Remarks on this clone: At one boundary the junction diverges from the germline segment, which might be a read error. This chain uses TRBV27 with TRBJ1-1; the D is unclear. The CDR3 runs 13 residues. The germline gives CDR1 MNHEY, CDR2 SMNVEV (reference sequence). DNA for the CDR3: TGTGCCACCAGTGGGCTCCAGAACACTGAAGCTTTCTTT. This codes for CATSGLQNTEAFF.

The chain links TRBV13 to TRBJ1-2; D perhaps matches TRBD1 (5 bases). The V and J ends lost 5 bases and 3 bases respectively, with 13 bases between them. This CDR3 has 14 residues. CDR1 is PRHDT, CDR2 FYEKMQ, per germline (reference sequence). The CDR3 nucleotides are TGTGCCAGCAGCCCCCAGGGTATCGACTATGGCTACACCTTC. Encoded protein: CASSPQGIDYGYTF.

J is TRBJ2-5 and V is TRBV4-1, with 11 nucleotides matching TRBD2. Unmatched junction bases numbered 11, after V lost 0 bases and J lost 5 bases. Germline CDR1 and CDR2: MGHRA and YSYEKL. The CDR3 loop spans 18 amino acids. The CDR3 loop reads CASSQEYGSGRAKETQYF. CDR3 DNA sequence: TGCGCCAGCAGCCAAGAGTATGGTAGCGGGAGGGCCAAGGAGACCCAGTACTTC.

The rearrangement uses TRBV19 and TRBJ2-2; TRBD2 matches at 7 bases. Losses at the gene ends were 6 bases for V and 3 bases for J; bases not matched to a gene: 13. The CDR3 is 17 amino acids. Germline V gives CDR1 LNHDA, CDR2 SQIVND (reference sequence). This CDR3 is CASREGGGIVDTGELFF. The CDR3, as DNA: TGTGCCAGTAGGGAAGGCGGGGGAATCGTCGACACCGGGGAGCTGTTTTTT.

V gene TRBV30 combines with J gene TRBJ2-4; 7 bases line up with TRBD1. V shed 5 bases and J 7 bases; nucleotides not matched to a gene: 5. The CDR3 length is 12 residues. Germline CDR1 is GTSNPN and CDR2 is SVGIG (reference sequence). CDR3: CAWETGINIQYF. CDR3 nucleotides: TGTGCCTGGGAGACAGGGATCAACATTCAGTACTTC.

The chain has TRBV27 and TRBJ2-1; TRBD1 matches at 8 bases. V was pared by 3 bases and J by 7 bases, with 14 bases of the junction left unmatched. Germline CDR1 is MNHEY and CDR2 is SMNVEV (reference sequence). The CDR3 has 17 residues. CDR3 residues: CASSFFRSRQGKNEQFF. The CDR3 coding sequence is TGTGCCAGCAGTTTCTTTCGGTCGAGACAGGGGAAAAATGAGCAGTTCTTC.

J is TRBJ2-2 and V is TRBV18; TRBD1 aligns across 7 bases. The CDR3 extends over 14 amino acids. V shed 8 bases, J shed 4 bases, and the junction held 7 bases outside the gene matches. In germline, CDR1 is KGHSH, CDR2 LQKENI. The CDR3 nucleotides read TGTGCCAGCCGGCAGGGGGTGATCACCGGGGAGCTGTTTTTT. It is translated as CASRQGVITGELFF.

There are a few counts of this clone. V and J are TRBV18 and TRBJ2-5; 7 bases align to TRBD2. Germline V gives CDR1 KGHSH, CDR2 LQKENI. The CDR3 covers 16 residues. V shed 3 bases, J shed 5 bases, and the junction held 12 bases outside the gene matches. The CDR3 loop is CASSPAWTGLGETQYF. CDR3 DNA sequence: TGTGCCAGCTCACCTGCCTGGACCGGACTAGGGGAGACCCAGTACTTC.

The chain combines TRBV4-2 with TRBJ2-3, with 12 bases matching TRBD2. Germline lookup yields CDR1 LGHNA and CDR2 YNFKEQ. The CDR3 length is 18 residues. V lost 3 bases to trimming and J lost 4 bases; unmatched junction nucleotides: 11. CDR3 protein: CASSQQPSGRARPDTQYF. DNA for the CDR3: TGTGCCAGCAGCCAGCAACCTAGCGGGAGGGCCCGGCCAGATACGCAGTATTTT.

The gene calls are TRBV4-1 and TRBJ2-3; 8 bases align to TRBD2. The CDR3 consists of 15 residues. The junction had 7 bases not matched to a gene; V was cut back by 4 bases and J by 4 bases. CDR1 MGHRA and CDR2 YSYEKL come from the germline V gene. CDR3 region: CASSPRGAGADTQYF. In DNA form, the CDR3 reads TGCGCCAGCAGCCCCCGGGGAGCGGGGGCAGATACGCAGTATTTT.

There are a few counts of this clone. The rearrangement links TRBV28 to TRBJ2-1, with 8 positions matching TRBD2. Unmatched junction bases numbered 9, after V lost 6 bases and J lost 8 bases. CDR1 and CDR2 (germline): MDHEN, SYDVKM. The CDR3 is made up of 14 amino acids. The DNA of the CDR3 is TGTGCCAGCAGACTAGCGGAGAGTAGGGATGAGCAGTTCTTC. The encoded protein is CASRLAESRDEQFF.

This clone showed up just a few times. The chain carries TRBV18 and TRBJ1-1, with 9 positions matching TRBD1. The CDR3 is 13 residues long. After removal of 3 bases from V and 7 bases from J, the junction contained 3 bases not matched to a gene. Germline V gene lookup returns CDR1 KGHSH and CDR2 LQKENI. CDR3 sequence (DNA): TGTGCCAGCTCACCCCCGGGACAGGGTGAAGCTTTCTTT. It codes for CASSPPGQGEAFF. The complete variable domain, with remaining parts taken from reference TRBV18 and TRBJ1-1, reads NAGVMQNPRHLVRRRGQEARLRCSPMKGHSHVYWYRQLPEEGLKFMVYLQKENIIDESGMPKERFSAEFPKEGPSILRIQQVVRGDSAAYFCASSPPGQGEAFFGQGTRLTVV.

This clone was seen a few times. This chain connects TRBV19 to TRBJ2-5, with TRBD1 matching over 7 bases. The CDR3 covers 14 residues. Germline CDR1 LNHDA, CDR2 SQIVND (reference sequence). V gave up 4 bases and J gave up 1 base; unmatched junction bases: 3. CDR3 residues: CASSTWDSQETQYF. CDR3 bases: TGTGCCAGTAGTACTTGGGACAGCCAAGAGACCCAGTACTTC.

The chain combines TRBV7-9 with TRBJ2-7; D gene ambiguous. The CDR3 runs 13 residues. CDR1 is SEHNR and CDR2 is FQNEAQ in the germline V gene (reference sequence). V lost 3 bases to trimming and J lost 1 base, with 7 bases between them. CDR3 sequence reads: CASSLAESYEQYF. The CDR3, as DNA: TGTGCCAGCAGCTTGGCGGAGTCCTACGAGCAGTACTTC.

The rearrangement joins TRBV5-1 to TRBJ2-2; 7 positions agree with TRBD2. CDR3 size: 15 residues. V shed 4 bases, J shed 0 bases, and the junction held 3 bases outside the gene matches. CDR1 is SGHRS, CDR2 YFSETQ, per germline. CDR3 nucleotide sequence: TGCGCCAGCAGCCCTGGACTAGCGAACACCGGGGAGCTGTTTTTT. Residues: CASSPGLANTGELFF. Looking up the rest from reference TRBV5-1 and TRBJ2-2 gives the full variable domain: KAGVTQTPRYLIKTRGQQVTLSCSPISGHRSVSWYQQTPGQGLQFLFEYFSETQRNKGNFPGRFSGRQFSNSRSEMNVSTLELGDSALYLCASSPGLANTGELFFGEGSRLTVL.

This clone showed up just once. The chain uses TRBV30 and TRBJ2-5; D is possibly TRBD2 (6 bases). The length of the CDR3 is 12 residues. Germline CDR1 is GTSNPN and CDR2 is SVGIG (reference sequence). V dropped 5 bases and J dropped 2 bases, with 9 bases sitting between them. In nucleotides, the CDR3 is TGTGCCTGGGCAGGGACTCAAGAGACCCAGTACTTC. Its protein is CAWAGTQETQYF. Using reference TRBV30 and TRBJ2-5 for the parts outside the CDR3, the full variable domain is SQTIHQWPATLVQPVGSPLSLECTVEGTSNPNLYWYRQAAGRGLQLLFYSVGIGQISSEVPQNLSASRPQDRQFILSSKKLLLSDSGFYLCAWAGTQETQYFGPGTRLLVL.

This chain connects TRBV4-1 to TRBJ2-1; 14 bases map to TRBD2. The V gene's germline CDR1 is MGHRA and CDR2 YSYEKL. J lost 6 bases, V lost 8 bases, and 3 bases had no gene match. The CDR3 loop spans 14 amino acids. CDR3 nucleotides: TGCGCCAGCCGACTAGCGGGAGGGCCCAATGAGCAGTTCTTC. As protein: CASRLAGGPNEQFF.

The chain links TRBV29-1 to TRBJ2-3, with D possibly being TRBD1 (5 bases). With 3 bases removed from V and 3 bases from J, the gap between germline ends came to 13 bases. CDR1 is SQVTM and CDR2 is ANQGSEA in the germline V gene. The CDR3 extends over 14 amino acids. The CDR3 DNA reads as TGCAGCGTTGACGACAGTTTGGGGACAGATACGCAGTATTTT. Encoded protein: CSVDDSLGTDTQYF.

J is TRBJ2-7 and V is TRBV18; D call uncertain. CDR3 length equals 14 residues. Trimming removed 3 bases from V and 2 bases from J, with 11 bases in between. Germline V CDR1 and CDR2: KGHSH, LQKENI. CDR3 bases: TGTGCCAGCTCACCCGCTTCGAGCACCTACGAGCAGTACTTC. This encodes CASSPASSTYEQYF.

The chain joins TRBV5-4 to TRBJ2-1, with TRBD2 matching over 11 bases. The CDR3 has 15 residues. V was pared by 2 bases and J by 8 bases, with 6 bases of the junction left unmatched. CDR1 is SGHNT and CDR2 is YYREEE in the germline V gene (reference sequence). CDR3 DNA sequence: TGTGCCAGCAGCTTCGGGACTAGCGGATACTATGAGCAGTTCTTC. It specifies CASSFGTSGYYEQFF.

V usage is TRBV14 and J usage is TRBJ1-2, with 8 bases identical to TRBD1. The V and J ends lost 6 bases and 10 bases, in that order; junction bases with no gene match: 13. This CDR3 has 14 residues. Germline values: CDR1 SGHDN, CDR2 FVKESK. The CDR3 nucleotides are TGTGCCAGCAGTCGAATTAGGACAGGGCATGCCTACACCTTC. Translated, it gives CASSRIRTGHAYTF.

The gene calls are TRBV30 and TRBJ1-2; 8 bases fit TRBD1. J gave up 8 bases and V 3 bases, and 14 bases lay outside the gene matches. CDR3 length equals 15 residues. CDR1 is GTSNPN and CDR2 is SVGIG in the germline V gene (reference sequence). The CDR3 is CAWRDWTGIERGYTF. The CDR3 nucleotides read TGTGCCTGGAGGGACTGGACAGGGATTGAACGCGGCTACACCTTC.

This clone was found a few times. This chain links TRBV29-1 with TRBJ2-7, with TRBD1 matching 8 bases. This CDR3 comprises 12 residues. J was trimmed by 3 bases and V by 4 bases; bases with no gene match: 2. The germline V gene encodes CDR1 SQVTM and CDR2 ANQGSEA. The CDR3 DNA is TGCAGCGTTGGACAGGGGAACTACGAGCAGTACTTC. Its protein is CSVGQGNYEQYF.

The chain links TRBV11-2 to TRBJ2-3, with 9 bases lining up with TRBD2. The length of the CDR3 is 16 residues. In germline, CDR1 is SGHAT, CDR2 FQNNGV. V lost 5 bases and J lost 2; bases outside the gene matches: 8. The CDR3 is CASSLSSGDTTDTQYF. DNA of the CDR3: TGTGCCAGCAGCCTCTCTAGCGGGGATACCACAGATACGCAGTATTTT.

The genes are TRBV27 and TRBJ2-7, with 7 bases matching TRBD1. This CDR3 comprises 15 residues. Germline assignment: CDR1 MNHEY and CDR2 SMNVEV (reference sequence). V lost 1 base and J lost 0; bases outside the gene matches: 3. The CDR3 DNA is TGTGCCAGCAGTTTATATACAGGGGTCTCCTACGAGCAGTACTTC. Translated, it gives CASSLYTGVSYEQYF.